The 22 T cell receptor beta chains in this list originate from one sample, sequenced in a study of T cells after posttransplantation cyclophosphamide. Sequencing was performed with immunoSEQ multiplex PCR; in TCRdb, only in-frame clones are kept and a portion is missing. The repertoire consists of approximately 30,000 clones, with more than 80% occurring once and the leading ten covering roughly 3.4%. What was sequenced was PBMCs. These receptors were taken from a man aged 50 to 59.

The CDR3 DNA is TGCGCCAGCAGTCCAGTACCGCGCACAGATACGCAGTATTTT. The encoded protein is CASSPVPRTDTQYF. V and J are TRBV5-1 and TRBJ2-3; D is unresolved. The V gene lost 5 bases and the J gene lost 1 base, with 11 bases spanning the gap. CDR1 and CDR2 (germline): SGHRS, YFSETQ. The CDR3 runs 14 residues.

Comment on this clone: One junction end does not reproduce the germline sequence, and a read error may be involved. The chain recombines TRBV7-7 with TRBJ1-4, with 12 nucleotides matching TRBD1. There are 15 residues in the CDR3. CDR1 is SSHAT and CDR2 is FNYEAQ in the germline V gene (reference sequence). As DNA, the CDR3 is TGTGCTAGCAGCCGGGACAGGGGGCCTGGTGAAAAACTGTTTTTT. Amino acids: CASSRDRGPGEKLFF.

The V gene is TRBV5-1, the J gene TRBJ1-1; TRBD1 is a possible D gene (5 bases). Germline-derived CDR1 and CDR2 are SGHRS and YFSETQ. There are 15 residues in the CDR3. The V and J ends lost 4 bases and 3 bases respectively, with 16 bases between them. This chain's CDR3 is CASSPGAGVDTEAFF. Written as DNA, the CDR3 is TGCGCCAGCAGCCCGGGTGCGGGGGTTGACACTGAAGCTTTCTTT.

This clone was seen only once. V usage is TRBV7-9 and J usage is TRBJ2-7; possibly TRBD1 for D (5 bases). The CDR3 sequence is 15 residues long. Germline-derived CDR1 and CDR2 are SEHNR and FQNEAQ (reference sequence). Trimming took off 6 bases at V and 5 bases at J, with 20 bases between the two ends. The chain's CDR3 is CASSLTAGSSNEQYF. CDR3 coding DNA: TGTGCCAGCAGTCTTACGGCAGGGTCGAGCAACGAGCAGTACTTC.

This sequence joins TRBV5-1 and TRBJ1-1; no reliable D call. Trimming shortened V by 5 bases and J by 0 bases, and 8 bases separated the two germline ends. The CDR3 is made up of 13 amino acids. The germline CDR1 and CDR2 sequences are SGHRS and YFSETQ. The CDR3 reads CASSPHLNTEAFF. DNA of the CDR3: TGCGCCAGCAGTCCCCACTTGAACACTGAAGCTTTCTTT. The full variable domain, rest sourced from reference TRBV5-1 and TRBJ1-1, is KAGVTQTPRYLIKTRGQQVTLSCSPISGHRSVSWYQQTPGQGLQFLFEYFSETQRNKGNFPGRFSGRQFSNSRSEMNVSTLELGDSALYLCASSPHLNTEAFFGQGTRLTVV.

The J gene is TRBJ2-5, the V gene TRBV30, with D perhaps TRBD1 (6 bases). The germline CDR1 and CDR2 sequences are GTSNPN and SVGIG (reference sequence). The V and J ends lost 3 bases and 4 bases respectively, with 18 bases between them. This CDR3 has 15 residues. As DNA, the CDR3 is TGTGCCTGGAGCTTTTCCAGGGGAGTAGGAGAGACCCAGTACTTC. Translation: CAWSFSRGVGETQYF.

This clone was found a few times. V gene TRBV18 combines with J gene TRBJ1-4; possibly TRBD1 for D (6 bases). Germline CDR1 KGHSH, CDR2 LQKENI. This CDR3 has 17 amino acids. With 3 bases removed from V and 0 bases from J, the gap between germline ends came to 14 bases. The CDR3: CASSPGQGLATNEKLFF. CDR3 nucleotides: TGTGCCAGCTCACCGGGGCAGGGGTTGGCAACTAATGAAAAACTGTTTTTT.

The chain combines TRBV9 with TRBJ2-7; 8 bases are shared with TRBD1. The CDR3 spans 13 residues. The trim removed 4 bases at V and 4 bases at J, leaving 4 bases unmatched. CDR1 and CDR2 (germline): SGDLS, YYNGEE. This CDR3 reads CASSLGQGYEQYF. The CDR3, as DNA: TGTGCCAGCAGCCTAGGACAGGGTTACGAGCAGTACTTC. Full variable domain (remainder filled in from reference TRBV9 and TRBJ2-7): DSGVTQTPKHLITATGQRVTLRCSPRSGDLSVYWYQQSLDQGLQFLIQYYNGEERAKGNILERFSAQQFPDLHSELNLSSLELGDSALYFCASSLGQGYEQYFGPGTRLTVT.

A few counts support this clone. The chain combines TRBV18 with TRBJ2-1, with TRBD2 matching over 10 bases. The CDR3 is 17 residues long. With V trimmed by 1 base and J by 7 bases, 10 bases remained unmatched. Germline V gene data show CDR1 as KGHSH and CDR2 as LQKENI. In DNA, the CDR3 is TGTGCCAGCTCACCACGTAAGCGGGAGGGTCGAGGGAATGAGCAGTTCTTC. It codes for CASSPRKREGRGNEQFF.

J is TRBJ2-5 and V is TRBV11-3; 7 bases align to TRBD1. TRBJ2-7 explains the end of the DNA better; the J call may be wrong. CDR1 SGHNT and CDR2 YENEEA come from the germline V gene. This CDR3 is built from 14 residues. CDR3 sequence (DNA): TGTGCCAGCAGCTTAGGGACAGGAGTTTACGAGCAGTACTTC. Translating gives CASSLGTGVYEQYF.

The chain is built from TRBV11-2 and TRBJ2-3; D uncertain. CDR3 length equals 13 residues. V was pared by 0 bases and J by 4 bases, with 5 bases between. Germline CDR1 is SGHAT and CDR2 is FQNNGV. The CDR3 loop is CASSLEQSDTQYF. DNA for the CDR3: TGTGCCAGCAGCTTAGAACAGTCAGATACGCAGTATTTT.

V gene TRBV27 combines with J gene TRBJ2-7, with TRBD2 identical over 9 bases. The CDR3 totals 14 residues. Germline CDR1 is MNHEY and CDR2 is SMNVEV (reference sequence). Trimming at V came to 7 bases and at J to 4 bases, leaving 8 bases not matched to a gene. The CDR3 loop is CASKDSGSRYEQYF. The CDR3 nucleotides read TGTGCCAGCAAGGATAGCGGGAGTCGGTACGAGCAGTACTTC.

This sequence joins TRBV18 and TRBJ2-7; 8 nucleotides align to TRBD2. CDR1 KGHSH and CDR2 LQKENI come from the germline V gene. V was clipped by 3 bases and J by 3 bases; unmatched bases: 10. The CDR3 is made up of 16 amino acids. The CDR3 loop reads CASSPSGRGSGYEQYF. The DNA for the CDR3 is TGTGCCAGCTCACCGAGCGGGAGAGGATCAGGCTACGAGCAGTACTTC.

This rearrangement joins TRBV7-9 to TRBJ2-2; TRBD2 aligns across 7 bases. J was trimmed by 1 base and V by 8 bases; bases with no gene match: 10. This CDR3 is 16 amino acids long. CDR1 is SEHNR, CDR2 FQNEAQ, per germline (reference sequence). CDR3 in amino acids: CASGRGSGGNTGELFF. CDR3 nucleotide sequence: TGTGCCAGCGGCCGTGGCTCGGGAGGGAACACCGGGGAGCTGTTTTTT.

This sequence joins TRBV6-5 and TRBJ1-2; perhaps TRBD1 as D (5 bases). CDR1 is MNHEY, CDR2 SVGAGI, per germline. V was trimmed by 6 bases and J by 6 bases, leaving 17 bases between them. The CDR3 totals 14 residues. CDR3 sequence (DNA): TGTGCCAGCAGGTCCACAGGTACCGGTGATGGCTACACCTTC. It yields the protein CASRSTGTGDGYTF.

The sample holds a few counts of this clone. The gene calls are TRBV7-9 and TRBJ2-3; perhaps TRBD2 as D (7 bases). Germline V gene lookup returns CDR1 SEHNR and CDR2 FQNEAQ (reference sequence). Trimming left V 4 bases short and J 7 bases short, with 15 bases between. The CDR3 consists of 14 residues. The DNA of the CDR3 is TGTGCCAGCAGCTCCCAAGGGGGGGGGAATACGCAGTATTTT. It specifies CASSSQGGGNTQYF. The variable domain in full, with the rest retrieved from reference TRBV7-9 and TRBJ2-3, is DTGVSQNPRHKITKRGQNVTFRCDPISEHNRLYWYRQTLGQGPEFLTYFQNEAQLEKSRLLSDRFSAERPKGSFSTLEIQRTEQGDSAMYLCASSSQGGGNTQYFGPGTRLTVL.

This chain uses TRBV19 with TRBJ2-3, with D perhaps TRBD2 (6 bases). Germline V gives CDR1 LNHDA, CDR2 SQIVND (reference sequence). V lost 6 bases, J lost 2 bases, and 9 bases lay in between. The CDR3 is 13 residues long. The CDR3 region is CASSGSVTDTQYF. The CDR3 DNA sequence: TGTGCCAGTAGCGGGAGTGTCACAGATACGCAGTATTTT.

V gene TRBV13 combines with J gene TRBJ2-5; D might be TRBD1 (8 bases). The germline V gene encodes CDR1 PRHDT and CDR2 FYEKMQ (reference sequence). This CDR3 spans 14 amino acids. Trimming cost V 4 bases and J 4 bases, with 13 bases left between them. The CDR3 loop is CASSYRGGLETQYF. The DNA for the CDR3 is TGTGCCAGCAGCTACAGGGGGGGCTTAGAGACCCAGTACTTC.

This clone was detected a few times. V usage is TRBV10-3 and J usage is TRBJ1-1, with 7 bases lining up with TRBD1. After removal of 6 bases from V and 0 bases from J, the junction contained 1 base not matched to a gene. Germline CDR1 is ENHRY and CDR2 is SYGVKD. The CDR3 runs to 13 residues. The DNA for the CDR3 is TGTGCCATCAGGAGGGGGCTGAACACTGAAGCTTTCTTT. Translated: CAIRRGLNTEAFF.

This clone was seen a few times. The chain is built from TRBV6-5 and TRBJ1-6, with 10 bases fitting TRBD1. Germline values: CDR1 MNHEY, CDR2 SVGAGI. The CDR3 length is 15 residues. Trimming removed 2 bases from V and 9 bases from J; junction bases left unmatched: 4. In DNA, the CDR3 is TGTGCCAGCAGTTACGGGACAGGGGCGGCTTCACCCCTCCACTTT. Translating gives CASSYGTGAASPLHF.

The genes are TRBV5-4 and TRBJ2-7; possibly TRBD1 for D (6 bases). Per germline, CDR1 SGHNT and CDR2 YYREEE (reference sequence). The CDR3 sequence is 13 residues long. The V and J ends lost 6 bases and 7 bases respectively, with 17 bases between them. The CDR3: CASKFQGGSEQYF. CDR3 bases: TGTGCCAGCAAATTCCAAGGGGGATCAGAGCAGTACTTC.

V is TRBV4-2 and J is TRBJ1-4; 8 bases line up with TRBD1. The CDR3 length is 15 residues. CDR1 and CDR2 (germline): LGHNA, YNFKEQ. Trimming at V came to 1 base and at J to 8 bases, leaving 6 bases not matched to a gene. The CDR3 loop reads CASSQAARGQEKLFF. The CDR3 nucleotides read TGTGCCAGCAGCCAAGCCGCCAGGGGGCAAGAAAAACTGTTTTTT.